This T cell receptor beta chain was recorded in a study of blood T cell repertoires in COVID-19. Study-level background: From the United States, Italy and Spain came samples of acute and convalescent COVID-19. T cells, B-cell-depleted T cells, or PBMCs provided the cDNA or gDNA that served as material.

As processed by the authors: Counts of nucleated cells, estimated from reference gene primer amplification, were obtained. The method was immunoSEQ multiplex PCR; TCRdb's version includes in-frame clones alone and lacks a portion of them. The D gene and trimming were derived from the DNA, and the V and J assignments and clone size from that table. The table includes about 260,000 clones, around 82% detected once. The CDR3 consists of 14 residues. V lost 4 bases, J lost 6 bases, and 4 bases stayed unmatched. Germline V CDR1 and CDR2: SGHRS, YFSETQ. Specimen: peripheral blood. The clonotype originates from a woman aged 45 to 65 who had recovered from COVID-19. This sequence joins TRBV5-1 and TRBJ2-1, with TRBD2 matching over 10 bases. CDR3 in amino acids: CASSEGLARNEQFF. The CDR3 bases are TGCGCCAGCAGCGAGGGACTAGCGCGCAATGAGCAGTTCTTC.